This TCR beta chain stems from a study of cytomegalovirus exposure and HLA in healthy donors. Vbeta (60) and Jbeta (13) primers were used in the PCR. The method was immunoSEQ multiplex PCR; TCRdb's version includes in-frame clones alone and lacks a portion of them. The top ten clones hold about 4.9% of a sample with more than 85,000 clones, roughly 70% of them seen once. The study, taken as a whole, reports: Researchers reported from a later analysis that most CMV-associated TCR beta chains appeared HLA-restricted. 164 TCR beta chains were listed as cytomegalovirus-associated.

On this clone itself: Its antigen is unknown.

CDR1 is ENHRY, CDR2 SYGVKD, per germline. This CDR3 is 11 amino acids long. V dropped 3 bases and J dropped 15 bases, with 12 bases sitting between them. This sequence joins TRBV10-3 and TRBJ1-3; a possible D gene is TRBD1 (5 bases). The source material was PBMCs. The receptor was derived from a woman aged 18-29 years in good health and CMV-seropositive. CDR3: CAISEQDKRYF. CDR3 DNA sequence: TGTGCCATCAGTGAACAGGACAAGAGATATTTT.